One sample yielded the 26 T cell receptor beta chains listed below, sequenced in a study of response to subunit inactivated influenza vaccine (dated by TCRdb to 2017 to 2018). The library was obtained by RT-PCR. The reads were generated on an Illumina HiSeq 2500. TCRdb trimmed public reads at Q25 via fastp, called clones via MiXCR and kept in-frame beta chains. For every CDR3 protein sequence, its rows merge into one entry that carries the most common genes and DNA. This sample lists a few hundred thousand distinct CDR3 sequences; more than 9% were detected once. Over 6.5% of the sample is taken by the ten largest. This specimen was non-naive T cells sorted from PBMCs, taken 14 to 15 days before vaccination. The cell subset or site tag for this specimen amounts to: memory T cell fraction. All receptors come from a man aged 50-60 years who received an inactivated influenza vaccine. Donor details come from another sample of the same person, matched by shared clones.

This clonotype was detected ten times or more. The chain carries TRBV2 and TRBJ2-7; 8 positions match TRBD2. The trim removed 2 bases at V and 0 bases at J, leaving 3 bases unmatched. CDR3 length: 15 residues. Germline V gene lookup returns CDR1 SNHLY and CDR2 FYNNEI. CDR3 bases: TGTGCCAGCAGTGAACGACTAGCGCTCTCCTACGAGCAGTACTTC. This encodes CASSERLALSYEQYF.

The V and J genes are TRBV28 and TRBJ2-7; a weak D match, TRBD1 (6 bases). The V end was cut by 8 bases, the J end by 2 bases, with 13 bases between. Germline V CDR1 and CDR2: MDHEN, SYDVKM. CDR3 length: 13 residues. The CDR3 is CASLRQDPYEQYF. CDR3 nucleotides: TGTGCCAGCCTAAGACAGGATCCCTACGAGCAGTACTTC.

The V call is TRBV12-3 or TRBV12-4, the J call TRBJ2-3; 8 bases fit TRBD2. The CDR3 loop spans 14 amino acids. J lost 6 bases, V lost 3 bases, and 5 bases had no gene match. The CDR3 DNA follows: TGTGCCAGCAGTTTCGGGGGGGCAGGGGATACGCAGTATTTT. Its protein is CASSFGGAGDTQYF.

This clonotype turned up a few times. J is TRBJ2-1 and V is TRBV3-1, with 7 bases identical to TRBD2. Germline V gene lookup returns CDR1 LGHDT and CDR2 YNNKEL (reference sequence). The ends lost 4 bases at V and 1 base at J; junction bases unmatched: 4. The CDR3 contains 15 residues. CDR3 sequence reads: CASSPPSGSYNEQFF. Written as DNA, the CDR3 is TGTGCCAGCAGCCCTCCTAGCGGTTCCTACAATGAGCAGTTCTTC.

This clonotype was seen a handful of times. The J gene is TRBJ2-7, the V gene TRBV24-1, with 10 positions matching TRBD1. The CDR3 covers 16 residues. Germline lookup yields CDR1 KGHDR and CDR2 SFDVKD. Unmatched junction bases numbered 6, after V lost 2 bases and J lost 3 bases. CDR3: CATSDSGQGRIYEQYF. CDR3 sequence (DNA): TGTGCCACCAGTGATTCGGGACAGGGGCGGATCTACGAGCAGTACTTC.

This clonotype has a handful of counts. CDR3 sequence reads: CASSVSSAGVNYNEQFF. DNA for the CDR3: TGTGCCAGCAGCGTAAGCTCGGCGGGGGTTAACTACAATGAGCAGTTCTTC. J is TRBJ2-1 and V is TRBV7-2, with TRBD2 matching 7 bases. The germline V gene has CDR1 SGHTA and CDR2 FQGNSA. V lost 5 bases and J lost 3; bases outside the gene matches: 13. The CDR3 is 17 residues long.

This clonotype was recorded a few times. The chain carries TRBV5-1 and TRBJ2-7; possible D gene TRBD1, 5 bases. V shed 4 bases and J shed 0 bases, with 14 bases lying between them. Germline CDR1 SGHRS, CDR2 YFSETQ. The CDR3 sequence is 15 residues long. CDR3 DNA sequence: TGCGCCAGCAGCGCCGGTCCAGGGTACTCCTACGAGCAGTACTTC. This encodes CASSAGPGYSYEQYF.

This clonotype was observed a few times. The chain has TRBV9 and TRBJ2-5; D is unclear. CDR1 and CDR2 (germline): SGDLS, YYNGEE. V lost 4 bases, J lost 4 bases, and 23 bases lay in between. This CDR3 has 17 amino acids. DNA for the CDR3: TGTGCCAGCAGCCCAAACTTAGGGTTTGTGATGCGAGAGACCCAGTACTTC. It is translated as CASSPNLGFVMRETQYF.

A few counts support this clonotype. The gene calls are TRBV6-2 or TRBV6-3 and TRBJ1-1; TRBD1 might be the D (6 bases). This CDR3 is built from 19 residues. Deletions cut 6 bases from V and 0 bases from J, with 26 bases between. Germline-derived CDR1 and CDR2 are MNHEY and SVGEGT. The CDR3 sequence is CASSTGGQTISLMNTEAFF. DNA for the CDR3: TGTGCCAGCAGCACCGGAGGACAGACGATTTCGTTAATGAACACTGAAGCTTTCTTT.

As DNA, the CDR3 is TGTGCCAGCAGTCCAGGGGGCTTAGAGACCCAGTACTTC. As protein: CASSPGGLETQYF. The chain has TRBV7-9 and TRBJ2-5, with 8 nucleotides matching TRBD1. V shed 6 bases and J 4 bases; nucleotides not matched to a gene: 4. The germline V gene has CDR1 SEHNR and CDR2 FQNEAQ (reference sequence). The CDR3 is made up of 13 amino acids.

The chain is built from TRBV29-1 and TRBJ2-1, with a weak D call TRBD2 (6 bases). This CDR3 contains 14 residues. Germline lookup yields CDR1 SQVTM and CDR2 ANQGSEA. Trimming stripped 3 bases from V and 3 bases from J, with 12 bases between. CDR3 coding DNA: TGCAGCGTTGATCGGCGGGATAACTACAATGAGCAGTTCTTC. Translating it yields CSVDRRDNYNEQFF.

This clonotype was counted a few times. V gene TRBV7-2 combines with J gene TRBJ2-5, with 9 bases identical to TRBD2. This CDR3 is built from 14 residues. V was clipped by 5 bases and J by 6 bases; unmatched bases: 7. Per germline, CDR1 SGHTA and CDR2 FQGNSA. CDR3 sequence reads: CASSPSAGGKTQYF. The CDR3 DNA is TGTGCCAGCAGCCCCTCGGCGGGAGGGAAGACCCAGTACTTC.

The chain couples TRBV4-2 to TRBJ1-1; D is uncertain. The germline gives CDR1 LGHNA, CDR2 YNFKEQ. The CDR3 contains 12 residues. The V and J ends lost 10 bases and 12 bases respectively, with 21 bases between them. In nucleotides, the CDR3 is TGTGCCATGGGCCCTGGGCTCCTCTGCTCTTTCTTT. Protein: CAMGPGLLCSFF.

This clonotype was recorded a few times. This rearrangement joins TRBV27 to TRBJ2-5, with 7 bases aligning to TRBD2. Germline loops: CDR1 MNHEY, CDR2 SMNVEV (reference sequence). CDR3 length equals 14 residues. With V trimmed by 6 bases and J by 9 bases, 13 bases remained unmatched. Here the CDR3 DNA reads TGTGCCAGCAGGCCTAGCGGCCGAGCTGCGGCCCAGTACTTC. Translation gives CASRPSGRAAAQYF.

This clonotype was picked up many times. J is TRBJ1-2 and V is TRBV12-3 or TRBV12-4; D is unresolved. V was clipped by 6 bases and J by 8 bases, with 16 bases between them. The CDR3 runs 13 residues. This CDR3 is CASRPVLGSGYTF. As DNA, the CDR3 is TGTGCCAGCAGGCCAGTGTTGGGTTCCGGCTACACCTTC.

This clonotype has just a few counts. CDR3 loop: CASSLEGGQGNMQFF. For the CDR3, the DNA is TGCGCCAGCAGCTTGGAGGGCGGACAGGGGAATATGCAGTTCTTC. The V call is TRBV5-1, the J call TRBJ2-1; 9 nucleotides line up with TRBD1. Germline CDR1 reads SGHRS; CDR2 reads YFSETQ. J was trimmed by 12 bases and V by 0 bases; bases with no gene match: 10. This CDR3 is 15 amino acids long.

This clonotype was recorded a few times. V gene TRBV4-2 combines with J gene TRBJ1-2; the D gene is possibly TRBD1 (6 bases). Germline loops: CDR1 LGHNA, CDR2 YNFKEQ. The V end lost 0 bases, the J end lost 7 bases, and 15 bases lay between the germline ends. CDR3 length: 15 residues. CDR3 nucleotide sequence: TGTGCCAGCAGCCAAGAACTTCCCGGGGGCTTTGGCTACACCTTC. Translated, it gives CASSQELPGGFGYTF.

The gene calls are TRBV3-1 and TRBJ1-2; D possibly corresponds to TRBD1 (6 bases). Germline CDR1 reads LGHDT; CDR2 reads YNNKEL (reference sequence). This CDR3 comprises 13 residues. V lost 2 bases, J lost 9 bases, and 13 bases lay in between. The CDR3 DNA reads TGTGCCAGCAGCCAAATCCAGGGGAGCAGCTACACCTTC. It translates to CASSQIQGSSYTF.

The chain recombines TRBV30 with TRBJ1-5; D is undetermined. The CDR3 extends over 14 amino acids. Germline CDR1 and CDR2: GTSNPN and SVGIG (reference sequence). Between the trimmed V and J ends, which lost 2 bases and 4 bases, there was a span of 12 bases. The CDR3 coding sequence is TGTGCCTGGAGTTCAGCTACTCTTAATCAGCCCCAGCATTTT. Translated, it gives CAWSSATLNQPQHF.

This clonotype has ten or more counts. The CDR3 DNA is TGCAGCGTTGACCGACAGGGACAAGAGACCCAGTACTTC. Translating gives CSVDRQGQETQYF. The chain links TRBV29-1 to TRBJ2-5; TRBD1 matches 7 bases. The CDR3 is 13 amino acids. J was trimmed by 2 bases and V by 3 bases; bases with no gene match: 3. Germline CDR1 is SQVTM and CDR2 is ANQGSEA. Looking up the rest from reference TRBV29-1 and TRBJ2-5 gives the full variable domain: SAVISQKPSRDICQRGTSLTIQCQVDSQVTMMFWYRQQPGQSLTLIATANQGSEATYESGFVIDKFPISRPNLTFSTLTVSNMSPEDSSIYLCSVDRQGQETQYFGPGTRLLVL.

This clonotype appeared many times. The chain employs TRBV7-2 and TRBJ1-5; D remains unclear. The V end lost 5 bases, the J end lost 4 bases, and 9 bases lay between the germline ends. CDR3 length equals 13 residues. In germline, CDR1 is SGHTA, CDR2 FQGNSA. CDR3 DNA sequence: TGTGCCAGCAGCCCGCGACATAATCAGCCCCAGCATTTT. It yields the protein CASSPRHNQPQHF. Full variable domain (remainder filled in from reference TRBV7-2 and TRBJ1-5): GAGVSQSPSNKVTEKGKDVELRCDPISGHTALYWYRQSLGQGLEFLIYFQGNSAPDKSGLPSDRFSAERTGGSVSTLTIQRTQQEDSAVYLCASSPRHNQPQHFGDGTRLSIL.

This clonotype appeared many times. The chain employs TRBV5-6 and TRBJ1-5; no reliable D call. V was shortened by 0 bases and J by 0 bases, with 13 bases between the two germline ends. This CDR3 is 17 amino acids long. Germline V lookup: CDR1 SGHDT, CDR2 YYEEEE. CDR3 sequence (DNA): TGTGCCAGCAGCTTGGGTCCGCCCCCGATTAGCAATCAGCCCCAGCATTTT. Amino acids: CASSLGPPPISNQPQHF.

To note about this clonotype: Just one base apart from a much larger clone, this may be a read error. V usage is TRBV20-1 and J usage is TRBJ2-6; 14 positions agree with TRBD2. CDR1 DFQATT and CDR2 SNEGSKA come from the germline V gene (reference sequence). The CDR3 sequence is 19 residues long. The CDR3 reads CSARDPGLAGGSGANVPTF. The CDR3 region has the DNA TGCAGTGCTAGAGATCCCGGACTAGCGGGAGGATCTGGGGCCAACGTCCCGACTTTC.

There are a few counts of this clonotype. The rearrangement uses TRBV5-1 and TRBJ2-7, with 7 bases fitting TRBD1. The length of the CDR3 is 15 residues. V lost 4 bases and J lost 7; bases outside the gene matches: 14. From germline, CDR1 is SGHRS and CDR2 YFSETQ. The CDR3 sequence: CASSQQTTGPGEQYF. The CDR3 bases are TGCGCCAGCAGCCAGCAGACGACAGGGCCGGGGGAGCAGTACTTC.

This clonotype occurred a few times. This rearrangement joins TRBV28 to TRBJ1-6; D uncertain. The germline CDR1 and CDR2 sequences are MDHEN and SYDVKM. Between the trimmed V and J ends, which lost 4 bases and 13 bases, there was a span of 17 bases. The CDR3 runs 14 residues. CDR3 DNA: TGTGCCAGCAGTTCCCCGGTCCCAGGCTATCCCCTCCACTTT. This codes for CASSSPVPGYPLHF.

The chain carries TRBV25-1 and TRBJ2-1; 10 bases line up with TRBD2. Germline assignment: CDR1 MGHDK and CDR2 SYGVNS. CDR3 length: 15 amino acids. V was clipped by 6 bases and J by 2 bases; unmatched bases: 4. The CDR3 reads CASRASGGTYNEQFF. Written as DNA, the CDR3 is TGTGCCAGCAGGGCTAGCGGGGGTACCTACAATGAGCAGTTCTTC.